The next 8 T cell receptor beta chains were all read from a single sample in a study of blood T cell repertoires in COVID-19. Libraries were prepared by immunoSEQ multiplex PCR; TCRdb keeps only in-frame clonotypes and omits some of them. This table holds just under 95,000 clones, 80% found once. What was sequenced was peripheral blood. These receptors all come from a man aged 45 to 65 who had recovered from COVID-19.

The CDR3 bases are TGCGCCAGCAGAACGGGAGTCCTTCAAGAGACCCAGTACTTC. This translates into CASRTGVLQETQYF. This chain joins TRBV5-1 and TRBJ2-5, with TRBD2 as a possible D gene (6 bases). The V gene lost 5 bases and the J gene lost 2 bases, with 13 bases spanning the gap. Germline CDR1 and CDR2: SGHRS and YFSETQ. The CDR3 runs 14 residues.

V usage is TRBV7-2 and J usage is TRBJ2-7; 13 bases are a match to TRBD2. From germline, CDR1 is SGHTA and CDR2 FQGNSA. J gave up 13 bases and V 6 bases, and 9 bases lay outside the gene matches. The CDR3 has 13 amino acids. The CDR3 loop reads CASRGLAGSVSYF. DNA for the CDR3: TGTGCCAGCAGGGGACTAGCGGGGTCGGTCTCTTACTTC.

This clone was seen a few times. V is TRBV19 and J is TRBJ2-1; 9 bases agree with TRBD2. The CDR3 runs 14 residues. J was trimmed by 6 bases and V by 7 bases; bases with no gene match: 7. Per germline, CDR1 LNHDA and CDR2 SQIVND (reference sequence). As DNA, the CDR3 is TGTGCCAGTAACCGCGGGAGGGCCTTCAATGAGCAGTTCTTC. Translating gives CASNRGRAFNEQFF. The full variable domain, in which reference TRBV19 and TRBJ2-1 provide the parts outside the CDR3, is DGGITQSPKYLFRKEGQNVTLSCEQNLNHDAMYWYRQDPGQGLRLIYYSQIVNDFQKGDIAEGYSVSREKKESFPLTVTSAQKNPTAFYLCASNRGRAFNEQFFGPGTRLTVL.

The rearrangement uses TRBV9 and TRBJ1-6; the match to TRBD1 covers 9 bases. After removal of 3 bases from V and 12 bases from J, the junction contained 10 bases not matched to a gene. CDR3 size: 15 residues. Germline V CDR1 and CDR2: SGDLS, YYNGEE. The DNA for the CDR3 is TGTGCCAGCAGCGAGAGGGGACAGGGTGGGGGACCCCTCCACTTT. Its protein product is CASSERGQGGGPLHF.

This chain connects TRBV6-6 to TRBJ2-6, with 9 bases that match TRBD1. The CDR3 sequence is 19 residues long. V dropped 5 bases and J dropped 2; count of bases not matched to a gene: 13. Germline V gene lookup returns CDR1 MNHNY and CDR2 SVGAGI (reference sequence). The CDR3 DNA follows: TGTGCCAGCAGTCTTCACCCCGACAGGGGGTGGCCTGGGGCCAACGTCCTGACTTTC. Translation gives CASSLHPDRGWPGANVLTF.

The chain joins TRBV9 to TRBJ1-2, with a tentative D call TRBD1 (6 bases). CDR3 length: 15 amino acids. With 3 bases removed from V and 4 bases from J, the gap between germline ends came to 16 bases. Germline assignment: CDR1 SGDLS and CDR2 YYNGEE. The CDR3 DNA follows: TGTGCCAGCAGCGCGGGCGTAGGGGGGGGCTATGGCTACACCTTC. Encoded protein: CASSAGVGGGYGYTF.

V and J are TRBV7-2 and TRBJ2-5; 7 bases match TRBD1. The CDR3 length is 16 residues. V lost 0 bases and J lost 4; bases outside the gene matches: 8. Germline V gives CDR1 SGHTA, CDR2 FQGNSA. The CDR3 protein is CASSLAPGQVGETQYF. DNA of the CDR3: TGTGCCAGCAGCTTAGCCCCAGGACAGGTTGGAGAGACCCAGTACTTC.

The chain is built from TRBV18 and TRBJ1-2; D might be TRBD1 (6 bases). Germline V gene sequence: CDR1 KGHSH, CDR2 LQKENI. V lost 2 bases and J lost 8, with 15 bases in between. The CDR3 runs 14 residues. The CDR3: CASSPISGETGYTF. Here the CDR3 DNA reads TGTGCCAGCTCACCAATCTCAGGGGAGACGGGCTACACCTTC.